What follows describes a single T cell receptor beta chain. The target antigen is unknown. There were TCR beta CDR3 regions amplified from RNA transcripts. A first-round RT-PCR of the TCR CDR3 used the HTBI primer set. TCRdb ran MiXCR on the multiplex PCR reads and lists one entry per CDR3 protein. The sample yields 500,000 to 650,000 distinct CDR3 sequences, around 13% seen once. The record originates from a study of T cells in Graves' hyperthyroidism and ophthalmopathy. Study conclusions and caveats: Expanded thyroid clonotypes (above 0.001) were mostly also found in blood.

Trimming left V 0 bases short and J 0 bases short, with 8 bases between. From germline, CDR1 is LNHNV and CDR2 YYDKDF (reference sequence). CDR3 length equals 16 residues. The specimen sequenced was blood. The V call is TRBV15, the J call TRBJ2-2; D not resolved. This sequence was found in a woman between 50 and 59 years old with Graves' ophthalmopathy. DNA for the CDR3: TGTGCCACCAGCAGAGAGGAATTTTCGAACACCGGGGAGCTGTTTTTT. Its translation is CATSREEFSNTGELFF.